The next 21 T cell receptor beta chains were all read from a single sample in a study of vaccination effects on CD4 cells after COVID-19. Their antigens are not known. Profiled with immunoSEQ multiplex PCR; TCRdb holds only in-frame clones, not every one. The sample holds 30,000 to 45,000 clones; roughly 70% are singletons and the top ten take about 22%. ViraFEST used viral peptide pools to expand antigen-specific CD4+ T cells before sequencing. Following an approximately eleven-day culture, CD4+ T cells were purified. Nucleocapsid antibodies stayed negative before and after vaccination, showing no earlier SARS-CoV-2 infection. The specimen comprised CD4+ T cells from PBMCs cultured with SARS-CoV-2 spike peptides, sampled before COVID-19 vaccination. The receptors derive from a human donor who received a COVID-19 vaccine.

The chain links TRBV11-1 to TRBJ2-7; TRBD2 might be the D (6 bases). V shed 5 bases and J shed 5 bases, with 16 bases lying between them. CDR1 and CDR2 (germline): SGHAT, FQDESV (reference sequence). The CDR3 has 14 residues. The CDR3 bases are TGTGCCAGCAGCAGGAGGGGACTCCTGAACGAGCAGTACTTC. Translated, it gives CASSRRGLLNEQYF.

This clone has a handful of counts. This chain joins TRBV7-2 and TRBJ1-2, with 8 bases lining up with TRBD1. Trimming took 5 bases from V and 2 from J; bases not matched to a gene: 7. The CDR3 length is 15 residues. Germline CDR1 and CDR2: SGHTA and FQGNSA. CDR3 nucleotide sequence: TGTGCCAGCAGCCATGGACAGGGAATGAACTATGGCTACACCTTC. It specifies CASSHGQGMNYGYTF.

This clone was detected only a few times. The chain recombines TRBV11-2 with TRBJ2-3; D is perhaps TRBD2 (6 bases). Deletions cut 7 bases from V and 6 bases from J, with 8 bases between. The length of the CDR3 is 11 residues. The germline V gene has CDR1 SGHAT and CDR2 FQNNGV. CDR3 region: CASTSADTQYF. In DNA, the CDR3 is TGTGCCAGCACTAGCGCCGATACGCAGTATTTT.

The chain links TRBV7-2 to TRBJ2-4, with D unresolved. Germline V lookup: CDR1 SGHTA, CDR2 FQGNSA. The ends were cut back, 1 base at V and 0 bases at J, with 13 bases in the middle. This CDR3 comprises 17 residues. In DNA, the CDR3 is TGTGCCAGCAGCTTAGGGGGTCTGACGGTAGCCAAAAACATTCAGTACTTC. Protein: CASSLGGLTVAKNIQYF.

This chain uses TRBV4-3 with TRBJ2-3, with D possibly matching TRBD1 (5 bases). The germline V and J ends were trimmed by 7 bases and 6 bases, with 17 bases remaining between them. Per the germline V gene, CDR1 is LGHNA and CDR2 is YSLEER. The CDR3 covers 14 residues. CDR3 nucleotide sequence: TGCGCCAGCAAGAACGGACAAAGGGCCGATACGCAGTATTTT. Protein product: CASKNGQRADTQYF.

The chain has TRBV28 and TRBJ2-5; no clear D gene. This CDR3 has 11 amino acids. Germline V lookup: CDR1 MDHEN, CDR2 SYDVKM. V gave up 8 bases and J gave up 5 bases, with 9 bases separating them. The CDR3 DNA follows: TGTGCCAGCGGGATAGGGGAGACCCAGTACTTC. Amino acids: CASGIGETQYF.

V and J are TRBV30 and TRBJ2-2; 12 bases line up with TRBD2. CDR1 and CDR2 (germline): GTSNPN, SVGIG (reference sequence). The V segment lost 1 base and the J segment 5 bases; nucleotides outside the gene matches: 5. The CDR3 totals 16 residues. CDR3 protein: CAWSGLAGVRTGELFF. The CDR3 DNA sequence: TGTGCCTGGAGTGGACTAGCGGGGGTGCGGACCGGGGAGCTGTTTTTT.

The rearrangement links TRBV24-1 to TRBJ1-1; D remains ambiguous. In germline, CDR1 is KGHDR, CDR2 SFDVKD. V lost 7 bases and J 0 bases, leaving 11 bases between the germline ends. The CDR3 covers 14 residues. The CDR3 sequence: CATRSNGMNTEAFF. Written as DNA, the CDR3 is TGTGCCACCAGATCCAACGGAATGAACACTGAAGCTTTCTTT.

The rearrangement uses TRBV7-9 and TRBJ2-3; the D gene is possibly TRBD1 (6 bases). Trimming stripped 5 bases from V and 1 base from J, with 16 bases between. This CDR3 has 16 residues. The germline gives CDR1 SEHNR, CDR2 FQNEAQ (reference sequence). In DNA form, the CDR3 reads TGTGCCAGCAGCGGCTACAGGGTCAAAGGCACAGATACGCAGTATTTT. Protein: CASSGYRVKGTDTQYF.

The rearrangement links TRBV19 to TRBJ2-1; D could derive from TRBD1 or TRBD2 (5 bases each). Per the germline V gene, CDR1 is LNHDA and CDR2 is SQIVND (reference sequence). The length of the CDR3 is 16 residues. Trimming shortened V by 6 bases and J by 3 bases, and 18 bases separated the two germline ends. The CDR3 DNA follows: TGTGCCAGTAGCAACATCATCGGGACCATCTACAATGAGCAGTTCTTC. Its protein is CASSNIIGTIYNEQFF.

This clone appeared a few times. J is TRBJ2-2 and V is TRBV19; no firm D call. The germline CDR1 and CDR2 sequences are LNHDA and SQIVND (reference sequence). V was shortened by 7 bases and J by 1 base, with 13 bases between the two germline ends. The CDR3 runs to 15 residues. DNA of the CDR3: TGTGCCAGTACCCCCTCGAAGGGGAACACCGGGGAGCTGTTTTTT. Amino acids: CASTPSKGNTGELFF.

The J gene is TRBJ2-3, the V gene TRBV28; possibly TRBD2 for D (5 bases). The CDR3 has 12 amino acids. V was clipped by 5 bases and J by 5 bases, with 8 bases between them. Germline CDR1 MDHEN, CDR2 SYDVKM. The CDR3 protein is CASSHGEDTQYF. As DNA, the CDR3 is TGTGCCAGCAGTCACGGGGAAGATACGCAGTATTTT.

The count of this clone is one. This rearrangement joins TRBV7-2 to TRBJ1-2, with 8 nucleotides matching TRBD1. Trimming removed 2 bases from V and 3 bases from J; junction bases left unmatched: 2. Looked up from germline, CDR1 is SGHTA and CDR2 is FQGNSA. The CDR3 has 14 residues. For the CDR3, the DNA is TGTGCCAGCAGCTTATCAGGGGGCGACTATGGCTACACCTTC. Its protein product is CASSLSGGDYGYTF.

This chain joins TRBV5-1 and TRBJ2-6; weak D call: TRBD2 (6 bases). This CDR3 is 18 amino acids long. In germline, CDR1 is SGHRS, CDR2 YFSETQ. V was clipped by 4 bases and J by 0 bases, with 17 bases between them. CDR3 sequence reads: CASSPGLTLDSGANVLTF. The CDR3 DNA is TGCGCCAGCAGCCCGGGACTGACGTTGGACTCTGGGGCCAACGTCCTGACTTTC.

The rearrangement joins TRBV9 to TRBJ1-1; 8 bases agree with TRBD1. Germline CDR1 and CDR2: SGDLS and YYNGEE. The V and J ends lost 0 bases and 7 bases, in that order; junction bases with no gene match: 11. The CDR3 is made up of 16 amino acids. CDR3 region: CASSVGPAGQGSEAFF. The CDR3 DNA sequence: TGTGCCAGCAGCGTAGGGCCAGCCGGACAGGGAAGTGAAGCTTTCTTT.

The CDR3 region is CASSLVGRGPNYGYTF. Here the CDR3 DNA reads TGTGCCAGCAGCTTGGTGGGCAGGGGGCCTAACTATGGCTACACCTTC. The V and J genes are TRBV7-9 and TRBJ1-2, with 8 bases aligning to TRBD1. CDR3 size: 16 residues. Germline CDR1 reads SEHNR; CDR2 reads FQNEAQ (reference sequence). V shed 3 bases and J 0 bases; nucleotides not matched to a gene: 6.

This clone has just a few counts. The gene calls are TRBV5-1 and TRBJ1-1; D possibly corresponds to TRBD1 (6 bases). CDR3 length equals 17 residues. V was clipped by 2 bases and J by 0 bases, with 17 bases between them. Looked up from germline, CDR1 is SGHRS and CDR2 is YFSETQ. CDR3: CASSFTGQSLMNTEAFF. The CDR3 nucleotides are TGCGCCAGCAGCTTTACTGGACAGTCGCTAATGAACACTGAAGCTTTCTTT.

This chain links TRBV12-3 or TRBV12-4 with TRBJ1-5; D unclear. The CDR3 spans 12 residues. V lost 6 bases to trimming and J lost 4 bases, with 7 bases between them. The CDR3 here is CASSRGNQPQHF. In DNA, the CDR3 is TGTGCCAGCAGCCGAGGTAATCAGCCCCAGCATTTT.

This clone has only one observation. The chain has TRBV7-2 and TRBJ2-3, with 15 nucleotides matching TRBD2. Germline V gene data show CDR1 as SGHTA and CDR2 as FQGNSA. The CDR3 contains 17 residues. Losses at the gene ends were 5 bases for V and 4 bases for J; bases not matched to a gene: 7. As DNA, the CDR3 is TGTGCCAGCAGCCTCCGGACTAGCGGGGGGGGTCCAGATACGCAGTATTTT. It yields the protein CASSLRTSGGGPDTQYF.

V is TRBV28 and J is TRBJ1-5; D is undetermined. CDR3 size: 15 residues. Trimming pared 3 bases from V and 6 bases from J, leaving 15 bases between. Germline CDR1 and CDR2: MDHEN and SYDVKM. Here the CDR3 reads CASSFLEGGGQPQHF. The CDR3 DNA reads TGTGCCAGCAGTTTCCTGGAGGGAGGTGGTCAGCCCCAGCATTTT. Full variable domain (missing parts from reference TRBV28 and TRBJ1-5): DVKVTQSSRYLVKRTGEKVFLECVQDMDHENMFWYRQDPGLGLRLIYFSYDVKMKEKGDIPEGYSVSREKKERFSLILESASTNQTSMYLCASSFLEGGGQPQHFGDGTRLSIL.

This chain connects TRBV3-1 (or the pseudogene TRBV3-2) to TRBJ1-1; the D gene is possibly TRBD1 (5 bases). Trimming took 0 bases from V and 2 from J, leaving 7 bases between them. The CDR3 has 14 amino acids. Germline lookup yields CDR1 LGHDT and CDR2 YNNKEL (reference sequence). As DNA, the CDR3 is TGTGCCAGCAGCCAAGAAGGGGCCAACACTGAAGCTTTCTTT. Translating it yields CASSQEGANTEAFF.